This TCR beta chain originates from a study of blood T cell repertoires in COVID-19. Study-wide background: Samples taken during acute and convalescent COVID-19 were collected in the United States, Italy and Spain. Sources were T cells, B-cell-depleted T cells, or PBMCs; the material itself was cDNA or gDNA.

Original handling: Reference gene primer amplification in the assay estimated nucleated cell counts. Produced via immunoSEQ multiplex PCR; TCRdb's table is partial and in-frame only. V, J and clone size are those of that table, while D and trimming were read from the DNA. Of 220,000 or so clones in the sample, roughly 84% were seen once. The germline V gene has CDR1 LGHNA and CDR2 YNFKEQ. V was clipped by 0 bases and J by 3 bases, with 9 bases between them. The CDR3 is 15 amino acids. The V gene is TRBV4-2, the J gene TRBJ1-5, with D unclear. The TCR comes from a woman aged 55-69 years with acute or convalescent COVID-19. Sequenced material: peripheral blood. The CDR3 DNA follows: TGTGCCAGCAGCCAAGATGGGAGCCTCAATCAGCCCCAGCATTTT. Translated: CASSQDGSLNQPQHF.